These 25 T cell receptor beta chains were all obtained from the same sample, sequenced in a study of cytomegalovirus exposure and HLA in healthy donors. PCR employed 60 Vbeta and 13 Jbeta primers. Clones were sequenced by immunoSEQ multiplex PCR, and TCRdb holds only the in-frame ones, with some missing. The sample lists some 150,000 clones, around 80% occurring once. Material: PBMCs. The receptors were sampled from a young man in good health and CMV-seropositive.

This clone was detected a few times. The rearrangement joins TRBV19 to TRBJ2-1; tentative D call: TRBD1 (6 bases). The CDR3 is 16 amino acids. The germline V gene has CDR1 LNHDA and CDR2 SQIVND (reference sequence). V lost 5 bases and J 6 bases, leaving 20 bases between the germline ends. The CDR3 region is CASSVLGGWSSNEQFF. The CDR3 DNA reads TGTGCCAGTAGTGTCCTAGGGGGTTGGAGTAGCAATGAGCAGTTCTTC.

The genes are TRBV21-1 and TRBJ1-1; TRBD1, the D gene given by the table, was not confirmed from the DNA. TRBV21-1 is classified as a pseudogene. This CDR3 has 16 residues. The CDR3 loop reads CASSHGGQMKNTEAFF. In DNA, the CDR3 is TGTGCCAGCAGCCACGGAGGACAGATGAAGAACACTGAAGCTTTCTTT.

The J gene is TRBJ1-1, the V gene TRBV7-2; 7 bases map to TRBD1. V lost 5 bases and J lost 1; bases outside the gene matches: 7. There are 15 residues in the CDR3. Germline CDR1 is SGHTA and CDR2 is FQGNSA. The DNA for the CDR3 is TGTGCCAGCAGCATCTCGACAGGGCAGAACACTGAAGCTTTCTTT. Translating gives CASSISTGQNTEAFF.

This clone was counted a single time. Other nucleotide sequences in the sample specify the same CDR3. The rearrangement uses TRBV7-2 and TRBJ2-5, with D possibly being TRBD2 (7 bases). The CDR3 length is 14 residues. Germline CDR1 SGHTA, CDR2 FQGNSA. The V end was cut by 0 bases, the J end by 4 bases, with 9 bases between. The CDR3 here is CASSLAGGRETQYF. In nucleotides, the CDR3 is TGTGCCAGCAGCTTAGCGGGGGGGCGAGAGACCCAGTACTTC. Together with reference TRBV7-2 and TRBJ2-5, the CDR3 gives the full variable domain: GAGVSQSPSNKVTEKGKDVELRCDPISGHTALYWYRQSLGQGLEFLIYFQGNSAPDKSGLPSDRFSAERTGGSVSTLTIQRTQQEDSAVYLCASSLAGGRETQYFGPGTRLLVL.

The chain is built from TRBV2 and TRBJ2-5; 7 bases map to TRBD1. The DNA matches TRBJ2-7 better at its end, which makes the J call doubtful. Germline values: CDR1 SNHLY, CDR2 FYNNEI. The CDR3 is made up of 15 amino acids. The CDR3 loop is CASSEAPGQFYEQYF. DNA of the CDR3: TGTGCCAGCAGTGAAGCGCCGGGACAGTTCTACGAGCAGTACTTC.

The chain couples TRBV7-6 to TRBJ1-5, with a possible D match to TRBD1 (5 bases). This CDR3 spans 15 amino acids. Per the germline V gene, CDR1 is SGHVS and CDR2 is FNYEAQ. V lost 3 bases and J lost 1, with 10 bases in between. This CDR3 reads CASSLGGVSNQPQHF. The CDR3 DNA follows: TGTGCCAGCAGCTTGGGGGGGGTCAGCAATCAGCCCCAGCATTTT.

The V call is TRBV5-6, the J call TRBJ2-5; TRBD1 aligns across 7 bases. CDR1 is SGHDT, CDR2 YYEEEE, per germline. V was clipped by 6 bases and J by 3 bases; unmatched bases: 5. This CDR3 region has 13 residues. The CDR3 is CASNPGTEETQYF. The CDR3 region has the DNA TGTGCCAGCAACCCAGGGACAGAAGAGACCCAGTACTTC.

The chain uses TRBV5-1 and TRBJ1-1; 7 positions match TRBD1. The germline V gene has CDR1 SGHRS and CDR2 YFSETQ. Trimming took 0 bases from V and 0 from J; bases not matched to a gene: 8. This CDR3 has 17 amino acids. The CDR3 DNA reads as TGCGCCAGCAGCTTGGGGCCTATGACAGGGATGAACACTGAAGCTTTCTTT. It specifies CASSLGPMTGMNTEAFF. Looking up the rest from reference TRBV5-1 and TRBJ1-1 gives the full variable domain: KAGVTQTPRYLIKTRGQQVTLSCSPISGHRSVSWYQQTPGQGLQFLFEYFSETQRNKGNFPGRFSGRQFSNSRSEMNVSTLELGDSALYLCASSLGPMTGMNTEAFFGQGTRLTVV.

This chain links TRBV7-9 with TRBJ2-5; TRBD1 might be the D (6 bases). The CDR3 covers 14 residues. The germline V gene encodes CDR1 SEHNR and CDR2 FQNEAQ (reference sequence). Trimming cost V 5 bases and J 1 base, with 11 bases left between them. The CDR3 nucleotides are TGTGCCAGCAGCCACAGGGAAATCCAAGAGACCCAGTACTTC. Residues: CASSHREIQETQYF. Complete variable domain (other parts from reference TRBV7-9 and TRBJ2-5): DTGVSQNPRHKITKRGQNVTFRCDPISEHNRLYWYRQTLGQGPEFLTYFQNEAQLEKSRLLSDRFSAERPKGSFSTLEIQRTEQGDSAMYLCASSHREIQETQYFGPGTRLLVL.

The chain carries TRBV5-4 and TRBJ2-1, with TRBD2 matching 10 bases. The CDR3 loop spans 15 amino acids. The J segment lost 8 bases and the V segment lost 3 bases, leaving 8 bases of the junction unmatched. CDR1 and CDR2 (germline): SGHNT, YYREEE (reference sequence). The CDR3 region is CASSSKREGGDEQFF. The CDR3 DNA sequence: TGTGCCAGCAGCTCGAAGCGGGAGGGAGGCGATGAGCAGTTCTTC.

The rearrangement joins TRBV6-9 to TRBJ2-1; a possible D gene is TRBD2 (5 bases). The CDR3 runs to 14 residues. Trimming cost V 2 bases and J 16 bases, with 21 bases left between them. Germline CDR1 is MNHGY and CDR2 is SVAAGI. The CDR3: CASSYTRRGSEAFF. The CDR3 DNA is TGTGCCAGCAGTTATACGAGACGGGGAAGTGAGGCCTTCTTC.

The chain links TRBV2 to TRBJ2-5, with TRBD1 matching over 7 bases. V was clipped by 3 bases and J by 5 bases; unmatched bases: 3. The CDR3 loop spans 13 amino acids. Germline V CDR1 and CDR2: SNHLY, FYNNEI. The CDR3 nucleotides read TGTGCCAGCAGTGAGACAGGGTGGGAGACCCAGTACTTC. It encodes CASSETGWETQYF.

The sample holds a few counts of this clone. CDR3 nucleotides: TGTGCCTGGAGTGTACCCAGGGCTAGCGGGATATACAATGAGCAGTTCTTC. This sequence encodes CAWSVPRASGIYNEQFF. The V call is TRBV30, the J call TRBJ2-1; 9 bases agree with TRBD2. The CDR3 has 17 residues. Germline V lookup: CDR1 GTSNPN, CDR2 SVGIG (reference sequence). J gave up 4 bases and V 0 bases, and 10 bases lay outside the gene matches.

The rearrangement joins TRBV12-5 to TRBJ1-1, with D tentatively TRBD1 (6 bases). This CDR3 has 18 amino acids. Trimming shortened V by 1 base and J by 5 bases, and 23 bases separated the two germline ends. The V gene's germline CDR1 is LGHNT and CDR2 FRNRAP. In nucleotides, the CDR3 is TGTGCTAGTGGTTTGGGGGTGAGGTTGGGGGGGCGGCGGACTGAAGCTTTCTTT. It is translated as CASGLGVRLGGRRTEAFF.

The rearrangement links TRBV9 to TRBJ1-2; D uncertain. V dropped 1 base and J dropped 3 bases, with 10 bases sitting between them. This CDR3 region has 14 residues. The germline CDR1 and CDR2 sequences are SGDLS and YYNGEE. Here the CDR3 DNA reads TGTGCCAGCAGCGTAAGCTCCCGGGACTATGGCTACACCTTC. Translating gives CASSVSSRDYGYTF.

The chain has TRBV7-2 and TRBJ2-3; tentatively, D is TRBD2 (5 bases). The V gene's germline CDR1 is SGHTA and CDR2 FQGNSA. The germline V and J ends were trimmed by 2 bases and 0 bases, with 9 bases remaining between them. This CDR3 region has 15 residues. CDR3 coding DNA: TGTGCCAGCAGCTTAAGCGGTTTTAGCACAGATACGCAGTATTTT. This sequence encodes CASSLSGFSTDTQYF. Supplemented by reference TRBV7-2 and TRBJ2-3, the full variable domain reads GAGVSQSPSNKVTEKGKDVELRCDPISGHTALYWYRQSLGQGLEFLIYFQGNSAPDKSGLPSDRFSAERTGGSVSTLTIQRTQQEDSAVYLCASSLSGFSTDTQYFGPGTRLTVL.

This sequence joins TRBV18 and TRBJ2-5, with D perhaps matching TRBD1 (5 bases). The germline V gene encodes CDR1 KGHSH and CDR2 LQKENI. Trimming removed 7 bases from V and 2 bases from J, with 14 bases in between. The CDR3 loop spans 14 amino acids. CDR3 in DNA: TGTGCCAGCTTGGAAGGGGTTACACAAGAGACCCAGTACTTC. Residues: CASLEGVTQETQYF.

The chain links TRBV16 to TRBJ1-4, with D unresolved. The CDR3 is made up of 14 amino acids. Trimming shortened V by 1 base and J by 7 bases, and 10 bases separated the two germline ends. Per germline, CDR1 KGHSY and CDR2 FQNENV. CDR3 region: CASSQLGLGEKLFF. CDR3 nucleotides: TGTGCCAGCAGCCAATTGGGCCTGGGTGAAAAACTGTTTTTT.

This clone was observed once. This chain connects TRBV5-6 to TRBJ2-7, with TRBD2 identical over 9 bases. V gave up 4 bases and J gave up 7 bases; unmatched junction bases: 15. CDR1 and CDR2 from the germline V gene are SGHDT and YYEEEE. The CDR3 contains 16 residues. This chain's CDR3 is CASSLEGGGGATEQYF. The CDR3 DNA reads as TGTGCCAGCAGCCTCGAAGGTGGCGGGGGGGCGACTGAGCAGTACTTC.

The CDR3 loop is CASTVAGASQYRELFF. CDR3 nucleotides: TGTGCCAGTACCGTAGCGGGGGCCTCACAATATCGGGAGCTGTTTTTT. This chain joins TRBV19 and TRBJ2-2; 9 positions agree with TRBD2. This CDR3 has 16 residues. The V and J ends lost 7 bases and 9 bases, in that order; junction bases with no gene match: 15. The germline CDR1 and CDR2 sequences are LNHDA and SQIVND (reference sequence).

The gene calls are TRBV30 and TRBJ2-6; D is ambiguous. Trimming took off 2 bases at V and 1 base at J, with 6 bases between the two ends. Per the germline V gene, CDR1 is GTSNPN and CDR2 is SVGIG (reference sequence). This CDR3 is built from 14 residues. The CDR3 sequence: CAWSPASGANVLTF. CDR3 bases: TGTGCCTGGAGTCCAGCGTCTGGGGCCAACGTCCTGACTTTC.

This clone was counted a few times. The CDR3 coding sequence is TGTGCCAGCAGCTCGAATTGGCCCACAGGGGAGACCCAGTACTTC. It codes for CASSSNWPTGETQYF. This chain uses TRBV7-8 with TRBJ2-5; possibly TRBD1 for D (6 bases). Germline CDR1 and CDR2: SGHVS and FQNEAQ. There are 15 residues in the CDR3. V dropped 4 bases and J dropped 5 bases, with 17 bases sitting between them.

The CDR3 coding sequence is TGTGCCAGCAGCTTATTCGTCGCGGGACAAGAGACCCAGTACTTC. It specifies CASSLFVAGQETQYF. The chain couples TRBV7-8 to TRBJ2-5, with D possibly TRBD2 on 6 matching bases. V was trimmed by 2 bases and J by 2 bases, leaving 12 bases between them. The CDR3 length is 15 residues. Germline V lookup: CDR1 SGHVS, CDR2 FQNEAQ.

Only a few counts were recorded for this clone. The rearrangement uses TRBV27 and TRBJ2-7; 7 nucleotides align to TRBD1. The CDR3 runs to 15 residues. Germline trimming cut 8 bases from V and 4 bases from J; bases unmatched to any gene: 14. Germline V gene data show CDR1 as MNHEY and CDR2 as SMNVEV (reference sequence). CDR3: CASAQSQGVTYEQYF. In nucleotides, the CDR3 is TGTGCCAGCGCTCAGTCTCAGGGGGTTACTTACGAGCAGTACTTC.

This chain links TRBV5-1 with TRBJ1-2, with D tentatively TRBD1 (5 bases). Trimming cost V 0 bases and J 10 bases, with 31 bases left between them. This CDR3 has 19 amino acids. Germline values: CDR1 SGHRS, CDR2 YFSETQ. The DNA of the CDR3 is TGCGCCAGCAGCTTGGAGGGAGGGGAGAGACGATGGCTGGTTACCAACTACACCTTC. The encoded protein is CASSLEGGERRWLVTNYTF.